This T cell receptor (beta chain) was documented in a study of regulatory T cells in long-lasting Graves disease. Overall study results and limits: Persistent cases favored TRBV28, TRBJ1-2 and TRBJ2-5. Shared public clonotypes totalled over 2,500 in persistent patients, compared with about 970 in new patients. For persistent Graves' patients, TCR diversity was lower than for newly diagnosed ones.

A note on this clonotype: As yet, its antigen is unknown. A junction end diverges from the germline sequence, so it may reflect a read error.

Time point specified: newly diagnosed GD, antithyroid drugs for less than 3 months. PBMCs were the source of the RNA used for TCR sequencing. For TCR beta, libraries came from iRepertoire HTBI primers and Arm-PCR of CDR3 regions. TCRdb fed the multiplex PCR reads into MiXCR, producing one record per CDR3 protein. The table shows 500,000 to 700,000 distinct CDR3 sequences, with about 15% occurring only once. The germline V gene has CDR1 SGHKS and CDR2 YYEKEE (reference sequence). This CDR3 has 15 residues. These same data were also listed under a study on T cells in Graves' hyperthyroidism and ophthalmopathy.

This sequence was found in a woman under 40 with Graves disease. The rearrangement links TRBV5-5 to TRBJ2-6; 7 nucleotides agree with TRBD1. The source material was peripheral blood mononuclear cells (PBMCs), sampled at new diagnosis, from a patient treated with antithyroid drugs. The CDR3 DNA is TGCGCCAGCAGCCCTCGGACAGGTAATGCCAACGTCCTGACTTTC. Its translation: CASSPRTGNANVLTF.